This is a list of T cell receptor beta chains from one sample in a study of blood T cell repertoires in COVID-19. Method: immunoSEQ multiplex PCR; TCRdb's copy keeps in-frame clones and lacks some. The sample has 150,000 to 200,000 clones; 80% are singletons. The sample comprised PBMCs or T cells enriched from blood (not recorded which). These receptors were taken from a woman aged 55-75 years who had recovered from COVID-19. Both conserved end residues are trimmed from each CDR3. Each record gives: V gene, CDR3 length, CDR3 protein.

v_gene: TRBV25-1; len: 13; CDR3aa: ASSDRGMFTYEQY
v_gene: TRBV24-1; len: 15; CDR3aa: ATSDFPRTGLYNEQF
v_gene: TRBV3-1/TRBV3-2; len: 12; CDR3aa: ASSQENTGTEAF
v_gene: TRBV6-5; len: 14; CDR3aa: ASSYLDSANTGELF
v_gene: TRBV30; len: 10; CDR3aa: AWRGTTDAQF
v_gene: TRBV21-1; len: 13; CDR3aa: ASSRPGLINEKLF
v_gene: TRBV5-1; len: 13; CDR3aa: ASSAVQGADTEAF
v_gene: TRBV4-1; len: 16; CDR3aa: ASSQERFRAKSTDTQY
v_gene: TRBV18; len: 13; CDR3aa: ASSPEAQAYNEQF
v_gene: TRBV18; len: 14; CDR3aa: ASGGGVNKGNTEAF
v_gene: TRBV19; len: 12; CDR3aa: ASSISGVLYGYT
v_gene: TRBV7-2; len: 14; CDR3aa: ASSLAMTGGIGGYT
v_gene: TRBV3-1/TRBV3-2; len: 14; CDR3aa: ASSPRLAGGLETQY
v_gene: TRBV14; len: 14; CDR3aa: ASSQDRLAMNTEAF
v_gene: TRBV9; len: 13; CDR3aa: ASSVTSGGFYEQY
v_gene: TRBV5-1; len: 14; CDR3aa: ASSLGLAGAGETQY
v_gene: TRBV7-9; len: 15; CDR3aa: ASSLGGGYYSNQPQH
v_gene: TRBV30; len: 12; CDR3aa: AWSVQTGGRPQH
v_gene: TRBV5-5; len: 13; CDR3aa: ASRLGHVEHGELF
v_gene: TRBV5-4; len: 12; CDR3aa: ASSGGTTSYEQY
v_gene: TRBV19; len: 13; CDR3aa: ASSIEAQVSYEQY
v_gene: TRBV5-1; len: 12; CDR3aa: ASSPAGARNTIY
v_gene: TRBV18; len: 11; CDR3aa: ASSQGVFTEAF
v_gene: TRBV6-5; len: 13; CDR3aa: ASSSTGGPHSPLH
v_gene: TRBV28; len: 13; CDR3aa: ASSYYGTGGGKLF
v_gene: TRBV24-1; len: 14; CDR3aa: ATSDPRAGDTDTQY
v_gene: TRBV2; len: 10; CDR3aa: ATQMGPTEAF
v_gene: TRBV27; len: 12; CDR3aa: ASSFRGEGNTIY
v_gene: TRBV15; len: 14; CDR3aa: ATSSLPGQGALLLN
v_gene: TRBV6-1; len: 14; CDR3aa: ASSEATRGPYNEQF
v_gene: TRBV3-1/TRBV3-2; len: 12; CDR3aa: ASSLWTVPHEQY
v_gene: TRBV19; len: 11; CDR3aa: ASSIAGTYGYT
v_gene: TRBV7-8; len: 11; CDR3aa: ASSLKGVSGYT
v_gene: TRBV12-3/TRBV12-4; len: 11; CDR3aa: ASSDLGSGEQF
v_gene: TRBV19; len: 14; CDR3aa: ASSPQGAIPVGGYT
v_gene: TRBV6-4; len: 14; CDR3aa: ASSDSIPTGNQPQH
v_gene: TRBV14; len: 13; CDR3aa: ASSQARGGTYEQY
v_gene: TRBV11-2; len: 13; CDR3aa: ASSFQGGGDNGQY
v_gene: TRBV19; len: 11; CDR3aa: ASSNQGNTEAF
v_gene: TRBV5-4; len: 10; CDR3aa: ASSARFYGYT
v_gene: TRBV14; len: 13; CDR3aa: ASSQFRTGNYGYT
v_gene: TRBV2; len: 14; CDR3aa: ASSRAGDSGANVLT
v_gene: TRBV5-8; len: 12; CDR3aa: ASSSGQGTYIQY
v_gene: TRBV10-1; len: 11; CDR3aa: ASSENGNYGYT
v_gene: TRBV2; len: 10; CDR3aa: ASSVQGREQY
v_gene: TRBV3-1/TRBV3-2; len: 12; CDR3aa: ASSQEDRKETQY
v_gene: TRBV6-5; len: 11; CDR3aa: ASSPDSLYGYT
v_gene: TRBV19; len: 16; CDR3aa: ASSIDGRRGVGNTEAF
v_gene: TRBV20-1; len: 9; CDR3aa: SALRGHEQY
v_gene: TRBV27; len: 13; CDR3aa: ASKWTGAADTEAF
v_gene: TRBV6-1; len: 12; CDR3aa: ASSEGQGVHTIY
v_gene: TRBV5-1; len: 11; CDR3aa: ASRIQEDYEQY